This T cell receptor (beta chain) was obtained from a study of T cells of healthy individuals. This clonotype has more than one count but fewer than ten. One end of the junction does not line up with germline, which may come from a read error. TCRdb re-derived calls from the 5' RACE reads in MiXCR, one entry per CDR3 protein. The repertoire holds 95,000 to 100,000 distinct CDR3 sequences, with approximately 16% as singletons. The TCR originated in a human donor in good health.

The CDR3 DNA is TGTGCTAGCACCCAACTAGCGGGCTATGAGCAGTTCTTC. Protein: CASTQLAGYEQFF. V is TRBV7-7 and J is TRBJ2-1; 9 bases map to TRBD2. This CDR3 has 13 amino acids. Germline V gives CDR1 SSHAT, CDR2 FNYEAQ (reference sequence). Variable domain in full (rest from reference TRBV7-7 and TRBJ2-1): GAGVSQSPRYKVTKRGQDVTLRCDPISSHATLYWYQQALGQGPEFLTYFNYEAQPDKSGLPSDRFSAERPEGSISTLTIQRTEQRDSAMYRCASTQLAGYEQFFGPGTRLTVL.